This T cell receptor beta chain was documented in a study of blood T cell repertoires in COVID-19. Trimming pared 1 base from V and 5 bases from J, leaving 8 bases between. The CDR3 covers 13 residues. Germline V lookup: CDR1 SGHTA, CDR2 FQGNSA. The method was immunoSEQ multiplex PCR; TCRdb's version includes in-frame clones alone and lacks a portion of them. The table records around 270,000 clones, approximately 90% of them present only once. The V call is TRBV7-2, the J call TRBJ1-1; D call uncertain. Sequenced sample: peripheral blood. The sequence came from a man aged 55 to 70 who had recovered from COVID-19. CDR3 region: CASSLGPITEAFF. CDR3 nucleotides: TGTGCCAGCAGCTTAGGGCCCATAACTGAAGCTTTCTTT.